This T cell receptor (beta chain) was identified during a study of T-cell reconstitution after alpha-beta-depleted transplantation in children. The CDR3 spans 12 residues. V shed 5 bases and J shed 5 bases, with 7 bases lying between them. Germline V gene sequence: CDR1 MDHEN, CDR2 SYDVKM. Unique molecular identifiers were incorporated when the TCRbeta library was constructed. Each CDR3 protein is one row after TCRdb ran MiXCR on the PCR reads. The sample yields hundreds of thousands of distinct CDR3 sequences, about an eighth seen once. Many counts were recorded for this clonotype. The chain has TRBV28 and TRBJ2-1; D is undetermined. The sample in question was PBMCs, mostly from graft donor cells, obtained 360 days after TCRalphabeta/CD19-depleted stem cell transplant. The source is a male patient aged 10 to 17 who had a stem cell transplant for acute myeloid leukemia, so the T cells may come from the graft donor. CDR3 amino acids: CASSLSHNEQFF. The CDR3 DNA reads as TGTGCCAGCAGTCTAAGTCACAATGAGCAGTTCTTC.